This T cell receptor (beta chain) came from a study of blood T cell repertoires in COVID-19. Participant age was roughly 18 to 90 years, and participants resided in roughly 25 US areas. Clones were sequenced by immunoSEQ multiplex PCR, and TCRdb holds only the in-frame ones, with some missing. The sample includes hundreds of thousands of clones, about 88% of them seen just once. The V gene's germline CDR1 is SGHNT and CDR2 YENEEA. V was clipped by 4 bases and J by 2 bases, with 15 bases between them. This CDR3 has 15 amino acids. The sequence derives from a woman aged 50 to 65 who had recovered from COVID-19. The specimen sequenced was PBMCs or T cells enriched from blood (not recorded which). J is TRBJ2-7 and V is TRBV11-3; possibly TRBD2 for D (6 bases). CDR3 protein: CASSCRAGVTYEQYF. CDR3 bases: TGTGCCAGCAGCTGTCGAGCGGGTGTAACCTACGAGCAGTACTTC.